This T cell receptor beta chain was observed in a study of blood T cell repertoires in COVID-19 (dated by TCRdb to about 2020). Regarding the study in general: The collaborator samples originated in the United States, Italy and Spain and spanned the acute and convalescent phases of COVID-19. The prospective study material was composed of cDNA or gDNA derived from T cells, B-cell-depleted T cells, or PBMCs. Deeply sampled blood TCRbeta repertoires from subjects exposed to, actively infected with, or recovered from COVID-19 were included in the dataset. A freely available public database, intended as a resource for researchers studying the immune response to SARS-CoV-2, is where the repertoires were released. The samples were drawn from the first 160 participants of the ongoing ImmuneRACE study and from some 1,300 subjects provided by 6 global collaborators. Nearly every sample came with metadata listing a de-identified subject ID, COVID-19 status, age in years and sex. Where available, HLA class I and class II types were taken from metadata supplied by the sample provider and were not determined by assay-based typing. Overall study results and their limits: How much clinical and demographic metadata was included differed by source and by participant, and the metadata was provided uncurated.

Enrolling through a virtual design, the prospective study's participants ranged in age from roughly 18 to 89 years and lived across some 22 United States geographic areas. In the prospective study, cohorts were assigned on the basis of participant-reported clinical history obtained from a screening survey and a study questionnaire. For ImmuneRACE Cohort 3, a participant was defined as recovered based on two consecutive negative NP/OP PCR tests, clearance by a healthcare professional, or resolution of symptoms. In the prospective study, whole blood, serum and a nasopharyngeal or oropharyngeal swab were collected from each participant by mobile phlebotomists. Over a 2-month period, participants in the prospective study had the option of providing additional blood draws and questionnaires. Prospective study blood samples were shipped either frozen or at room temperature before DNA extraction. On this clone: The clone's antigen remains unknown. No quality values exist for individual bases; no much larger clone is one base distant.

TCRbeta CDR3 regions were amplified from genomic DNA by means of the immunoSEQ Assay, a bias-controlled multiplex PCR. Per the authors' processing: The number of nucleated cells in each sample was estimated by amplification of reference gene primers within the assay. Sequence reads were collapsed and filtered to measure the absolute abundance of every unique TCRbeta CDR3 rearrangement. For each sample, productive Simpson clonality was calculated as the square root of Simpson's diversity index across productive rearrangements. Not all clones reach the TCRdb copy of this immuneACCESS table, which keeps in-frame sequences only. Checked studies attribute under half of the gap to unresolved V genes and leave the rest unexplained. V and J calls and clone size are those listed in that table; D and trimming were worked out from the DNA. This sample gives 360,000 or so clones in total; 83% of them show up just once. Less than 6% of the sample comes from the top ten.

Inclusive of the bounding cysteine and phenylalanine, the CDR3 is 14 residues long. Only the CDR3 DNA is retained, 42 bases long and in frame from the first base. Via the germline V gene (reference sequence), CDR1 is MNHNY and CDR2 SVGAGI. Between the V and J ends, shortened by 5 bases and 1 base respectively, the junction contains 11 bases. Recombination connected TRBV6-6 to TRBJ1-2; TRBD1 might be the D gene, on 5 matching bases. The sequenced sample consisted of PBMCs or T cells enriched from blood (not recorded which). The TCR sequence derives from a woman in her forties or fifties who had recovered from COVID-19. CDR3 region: CASSTGTLNYGYTF. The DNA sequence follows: TGTGCCAGCAGTACCGGGACTCTTAACTATGGCTACACCTTC.